The 19 T cell receptor beta chains below come from one sample, sequenced in a study of CD8+ T cells in alopecia areata. Treatment meaning: oral pan-JAK inhibitor, 5-10 mg twice daily. Extraction and reverse transcription of RNA yielded cDNA as the sequencing template. Profiling relied on immunoSEQ multiplex PCR, and the TCRdb table lists in-frame clones only, not all of them. This table has about 160,000 clones, 50% to 70% appearing once. The starting material was CD4+ T cells sorted from blood, obtained at week 4, from a patient treated with tofacitinib. The receptors here all came from a human donor with alopecia areata.

The rearrangement joins TRBV6-5 to TRBJ2-5; 7 bases match TRBD1. CDR1 and CDR2 (germline): MNHEY, SVGAGI. The CDR3 has 13 amino acids. Trimming at V came to 6 bases and at J to 4 bases, leaving 5 bases not matched to a gene. The CDR3 reads CASSYNRGETQYF. The CDR3 DNA reads as TGTGCCAGCAGCTACAACAGGGGAGAGACCCAGTACTTC.

This rearrangement joins TRBV15 to TRBJ2-6, with unresolved D. The CDR3 spans 17 residues. Germline-derived CDR1 and CDR2 are LNHNV and YYDKDF (reference sequence). With 1 base removed from V and 0 bases from J, the gap between germline ends came to 10 bases. The CDR3 loop reads CATSRAPQVSGANVLTF. Here the CDR3 DNA reads TGTGCCACCAGCAGAGCCCCCCAAGTCTCTGGGGCCAACGTCCTGACTTTC.

This clone was recorded a few times. The rearrangement joins TRBV7-2 to TRBJ2-1; a weak D match, TRBD1 (6 bases). V lost 0 bases and J lost 1, with 13 bases in between. The V gene's germline CDR1 is SGHTA and CDR2 FQGNSA. The CDR3 length is 17 residues. The CDR3 coding sequence is TGTGCCAGCAGCTTAGCGCCGAGCAGGGGTTCCTACAATGAGCAGTTCTTC. Amino acids: CASSLAPSRGSYNEQFF.

J is TRBJ2-7 and V is TRBV6-5; tentatively, D is TRBD2 (6 bases). The germline V gene has CDR1 MNHEY and CDR2 SVGAGI. Deletions cut 0 bases from V and 7 bases from J, with 13 bases between. The CDR3 contains 14 residues. The CDR3 DNA reads TGTGCCAGCAGTTACTCAGGGCCGGGGAGGGAGCAGTACTTC. Translated, it gives CASSYSGPGREQYF.

In DNA, the CDR3 is TGTGCCAGCAGGCAAGGGGACCAACCGAGGGAGACCCAGTACTTC. Its protein product is CASRQGDQPRETQYF. The chain employs TRBV2 and TRBJ2-5; D is perhaps TRBD1 or TRBD2 (5 bases each). V lost 6 bases to trimming and J lost 5 bases, with 19 bases between them. This CDR3 is 15 amino acids long. The V gene's germline CDR1 is SNHLY and CDR2 FYNNEI.

In this sample, this clone turned up many times. The chain combines TRBV6-1 with TRBJ2-1; D is uncertain. CDR3 size: 11 residues. Germline CDR1 MNHNS, CDR2 SASEGT. V lost 6 bases, J lost 4 bases, and 4 bases lay in between. The CDR3 nucleotides are TGTGCCAGCAGGAAATACAATGAGCAGTTCTTC. It is translated as CASRKYNEQFF.

This clone was counted between two and nine times. The rearrangement uses TRBV5-1 and TRBJ1-1, with D maybe TRBD1 (5 bases). The CDR3 is made up of 14 amino acids. V was cut by 4 bases and J by 1 base, with 11 bases left in between. The germline CDR1 and CDR2 sequences are SGHRS and YFSETQ. The CDR3 DNA reads as TGCGCCAGCAGCGACGGGCAGGGGAACACTGAAGCTTTCTTT. Protein product: CASSDGQGNTEAFF.

This sequence joins TRBV29-1 and TRBJ2-3, with D perhaps assigned TRBD1 or TRBD2 (5 bases each). CDR3 length: 13 amino acids. The germline V gene has CDR1 SQVTM and CDR2 ANQGSEA. Trimming stripped 7 bases from V and 0 bases from J, with 11 bases between. The CDR3 region has the DNA TGCAGCGCCCACGGGGACAGCACAGATACGCAGTATTTT. Translating gives CSAHGDSTDTQYF.

V gene TRBV14 combines with J gene TRBJ1-2, with D unresolved. Germline values: CDR1 SGHDN, CDR2 FVKESK. CDR3 length: 14 amino acids. Between the trimmed V and J ends, which lost 0 bases and 4 bases, there was a span of 9 bases. CDR3 amino acids: CASSQDGAVYGYTF. DNA for the CDR3: TGTGCCAGCAGCCAAGACGGAGCAGTCTATGGCTACACCTTC.

V usage is TRBV14 and J usage is TRBJ1-2; tentative D call: TRBD1 (5 bases). With 4 bases removed from V and 4 bases from J, the gap between germline ends came to 10 bases. CDR3 size: 13 residues. Looked up from germline, CDR1 is SGHDN and CDR2 is FVKESK. CDR3 in DNA: TGTGCCAGCAGCCCGACAGCGATCTATGGCTACACCTTC. It yields the protein CASSPTAIYGYTF.

The chain links TRBV29-1 to TRBJ2-3; 8 nucleotides align to TRBD2. Trimming at V came to 3 bases and at J to 3 bases, leaving 8 bases not matched to a gene. Germline V gene sequence: CDR1 SQVTM, CDR2 ANQGSEA. The CDR3 is made up of 15 amino acids. In nucleotides, the CDR3 is TGCAGCGTTGATGACAGCGGGGGAGGTACAGATACGCAGTATTTT. Translated: CSVDDSGGGTDTQYF.

This sequence joins TRBV2 and TRBJ1-6; the match to TRBD1 covers 8 bases. Per the germline V gene, CDR1 is SNHLY and CDR2 is FYNNEI. The CDR3 is 15 residues long. Germline trimming cut 2 bases from V and 9 bases from J; bases unmatched to any gene: 6. In DNA form, the CDR3 reads TGTGCCAGCAGTGAAAGGCGGCAGGGGGCTTCACCCCTCCACTTT. It encodes CASSERRQGASPLHF.

The chain employs TRBV5-6 and TRBJ1-2; D remains unclear. Germline V gene lookup returns CDR1 SGHDT and CDR2 YYEEEE. This CDR3 region has 13 residues. Trimming took off 4 bases at V and 2 bases at J, with 9 bases between the two ends. This CDR3 is CASSPGRNYGYTF. The CDR3 bases are TGTGCCAGCAGCCCCGGAAGGAACTATGGCTACACCTTC.

V and J are TRBV29-1 and TRBJ1-2, with D perhaps TRBD1 (6 bases). This CDR3 is built from 13 residues. Germline V CDR1 and CDR2: SQVTM, ANQGSEA. Trimming left V 3 bases short and J 2 bases short, with 10 bases between. This chain's CDR3 is CSVDGQRNYGYTF. DNA for the CDR3: TGCAGCGTTGACGGACAGAGGAACTATGGCTACACCTTC.

This clone was counted once. J is TRBJ2-5 and V is TRBV7-8; TRBD1 agrees at 7 bases. Germline V lookup: CDR1 SGHVS, CDR2 FQNEAQ. The CDR3 has 16 amino acids. With V trimmed by 5 bases and J by 4 bases, 13 bases remained unmatched. The CDR3, as DNA: TGTGCCAGCAGCCCAACACAAGACAGGGACCGAGAGACCCAGTACTTC. This codes for CASSPTQDRDRETQYF.

The chain joins TRBV29-1 to TRBJ2-2, with D maybe TRBD1 (6 bases). In germline, CDR1 is SQVTM, CDR2 ANQGSEA. The ends were cut back, 7 bases at V and 6 bases at J, with 15 bases in the middle. CDR3 length: 13 amino acids. The DNA of the CDR3 is TGCAGCGCTGCAGGGGAAGTGTCCGGGGAGCTGTTTTTT. Protein product: CSAAGEVSGELFF.

The rearrangement joins TRBV5-1 to TRBJ2-2, with D possibly TRBD2 on 7 matching bases. Germline V gene data show CDR1 as SGHRS and CDR2 as YFSETQ. Trimming left V 4 bases short and J 3 bases short, with 10 bases between. The CDR3 has 14 residues. The CDR3 DNA follows: TGCGCCAGCAGCCCGGGGGGCCACACCGGGGAGCTGTTTTTT. Translating gives CASSPGGHTGELFF.

This clone was found once. The J gene is TRBJ2-5, the V gene TRBV5-1; 7 positions agree with TRBD1. The germline gives CDR1 SGHRS, CDR2 YFSETQ. The CDR3 extends over 15 amino acids. Germline trimming cut 5 bases from V and 1 base from J; bases unmatched to any gene: 8. The CDR3 coding sequence is TGCGCCAGCAGTCATGGACAGGCAGGCCAAGAGACCCAGTACTTC. Translating gives CASSHGQAGQETQYF.

This clone was detected a few times. V usage is TRBV7-9 and J usage is TRBJ1-6; 7 positions match TRBD1. The CDR3 contains 16 residues. Germline V gene data show CDR1 as SEHNR and CDR2 as FQNEAQ (reference sequence). Losses at the gene ends were 5 bases for V and 3 bases for J; bases not matched to a gene: 7. The CDR3 DNA reads TGTGCCAGCAGCCCCCAACAGGGGTTCTATAATTCACCCCTCCACTTT. Its protein product is CASSPQQGFYNSPLHF.